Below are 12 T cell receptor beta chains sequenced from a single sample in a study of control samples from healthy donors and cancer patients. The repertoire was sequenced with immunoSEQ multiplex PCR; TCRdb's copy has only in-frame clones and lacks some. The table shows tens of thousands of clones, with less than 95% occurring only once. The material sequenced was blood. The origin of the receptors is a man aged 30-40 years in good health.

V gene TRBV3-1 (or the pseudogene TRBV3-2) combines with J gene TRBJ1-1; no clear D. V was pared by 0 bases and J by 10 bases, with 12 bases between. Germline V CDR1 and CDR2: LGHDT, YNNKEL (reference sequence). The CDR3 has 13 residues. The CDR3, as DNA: TGTGCCAGCAGCCAAGAGGGCCCCAAGGGAGCTTTCTTT. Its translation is CASSQEGPKGAFF.

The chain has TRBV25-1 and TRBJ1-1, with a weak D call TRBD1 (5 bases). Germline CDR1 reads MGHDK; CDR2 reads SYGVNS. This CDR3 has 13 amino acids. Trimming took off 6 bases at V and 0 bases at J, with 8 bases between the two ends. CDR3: CASRPTVNTEAFF. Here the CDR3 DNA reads TGTGCCAGCAGACCGACAGTGAACACTGAAGCTTTCTTT.

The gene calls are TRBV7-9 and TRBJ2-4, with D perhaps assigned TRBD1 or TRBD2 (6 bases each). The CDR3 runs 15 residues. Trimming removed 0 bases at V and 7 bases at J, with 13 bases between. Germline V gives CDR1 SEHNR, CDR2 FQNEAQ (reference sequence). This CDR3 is CASSLAGGPTNIQYF. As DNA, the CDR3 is TGTGCCAGCAGCTTAGCGGGGGGCCCCACTAACATTCAGTACTTC.

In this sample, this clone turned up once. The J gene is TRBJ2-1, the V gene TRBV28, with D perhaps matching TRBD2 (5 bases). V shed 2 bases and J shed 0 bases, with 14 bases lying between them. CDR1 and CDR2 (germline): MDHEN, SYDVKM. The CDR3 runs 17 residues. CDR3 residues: CASSLVERTSSYNEQFF. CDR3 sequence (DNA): TGTGCCAGCAGTTTAGTCGAGCGGACGAGCTCCTACAATGAGCAGTTCTTC.

The CDR3 is CASSQVDYNEQFF. The CDR3 bases are TGCGCCAGCAGCCAAGTAGATTACAATGAGCAGTTCTTC. The chain links TRBV4-1 to TRBJ2-1, with D unclear. V was cut by 1 base and J by 4 bases, with 5 bases left in between. Germline V CDR1 and CDR2: MGHRA, YSYEKL. The CDR3 covers 13 residues.

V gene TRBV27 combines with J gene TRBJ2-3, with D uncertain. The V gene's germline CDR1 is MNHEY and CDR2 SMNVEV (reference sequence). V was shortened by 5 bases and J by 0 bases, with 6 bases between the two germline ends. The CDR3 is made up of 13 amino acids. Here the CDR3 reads CASSNPSTDTQYF. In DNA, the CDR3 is TGTGCCAGCAGTAACCCTAGCACAGATACGCAGTATTTT.

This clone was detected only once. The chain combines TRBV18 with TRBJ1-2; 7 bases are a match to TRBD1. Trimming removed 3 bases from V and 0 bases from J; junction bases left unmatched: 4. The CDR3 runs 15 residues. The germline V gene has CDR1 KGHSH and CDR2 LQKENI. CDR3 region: CASSPGTAANYGYTF. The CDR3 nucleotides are TGTGCCAGCTCACCTGGGACAGCTGCTAACTATGGCTACACCTTC.

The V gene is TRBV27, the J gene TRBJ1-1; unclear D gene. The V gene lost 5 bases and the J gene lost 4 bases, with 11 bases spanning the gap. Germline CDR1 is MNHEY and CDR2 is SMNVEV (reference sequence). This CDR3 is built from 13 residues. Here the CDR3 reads CASSPRTGTEAFF. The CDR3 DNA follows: TGTGCCAGCAGTCCAAGGACGGGCACTGAAGCTTTCTTT.

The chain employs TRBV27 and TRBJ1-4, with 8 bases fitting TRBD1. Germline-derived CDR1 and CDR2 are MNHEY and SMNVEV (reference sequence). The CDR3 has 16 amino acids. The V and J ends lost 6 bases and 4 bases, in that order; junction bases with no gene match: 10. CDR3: CASRQSRTGRNEKLFF. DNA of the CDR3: TGTGCCAGCAGGCAATCCCGGACAGGGCGTAATGAAAAACTGTTTTTT.

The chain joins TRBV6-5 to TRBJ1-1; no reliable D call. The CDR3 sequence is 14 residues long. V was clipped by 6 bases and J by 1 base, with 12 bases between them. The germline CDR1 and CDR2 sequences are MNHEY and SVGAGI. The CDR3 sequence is CASSLLGPNTEAFF. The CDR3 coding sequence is TGTGCCAGCAGCCTCCTTGGGCCGAACACTGAAGCTTTCTTT.

This CDR3 reads CASSTGQSDYNSPLHF. The CDR3 DNA reads TGTGCCAGCAGCACGGGACAGTCGGACTATAATTCACCCCTCCACTTT. The chain recombines TRBV11-1 with TRBJ1-6; 7 positions match TRBD1. V lost 5 bases to trimming and J lost 3 bases; unmatched junction nucleotides: 7. Germline CDR1 and CDR2: SGHAT and FQDESV (reference sequence). The CDR3 is made up of 16 amino acids. Full variable domain (remainder filled in from reference TRBV11-1 and TRBJ1-6): EAEVAQSPRYKITEKSQAVAFWCDPISGHATLYWYRQILGQGPELLVQFQDESVVDDSQLPKDRFSAERLKGVDSTLKIQPAELGDSAMYLCASSTGQSDYNSPLHFGNGTRLTVT.

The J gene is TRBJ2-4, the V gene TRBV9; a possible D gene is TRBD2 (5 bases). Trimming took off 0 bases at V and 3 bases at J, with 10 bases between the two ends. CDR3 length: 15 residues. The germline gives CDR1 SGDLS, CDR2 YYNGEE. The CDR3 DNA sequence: TGTGCCAGCAGCGTAGAAGGGAGTGTCAAAAACATTCAGTACTTC. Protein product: CASSVEGSVKNIQYF.